This T cell receptor (beta chain) comes out of a study of blood T cells in healthy people across ages. A second roughly 6 to 12 cycle PCR used barcoded and J-beta primers. With 12 random nucleotides, a template-switch adaptor tagged each individual cDNA molecule. TCRdb ran MiXCR on the 5' RACE reads and lists one entry per CDR3 protein. The table includes about 590,000 distinct CDR3 sequences, 25% to 35% detected once. The CDR3 loop spans 16 amino acids. V dropped 4 bases and J dropped 11; count of bases not matched to a gene: 18. CDR1 is SGHRS and CDR2 is YFSETQ in the germline V gene. Details on this clonotype: A much larger clone lies one base from this, so it may be a read error.

Sequencing was done on a sample of blood. The receptor was derived from a woman of 80 years or more in good health. The chain combines TRBV5-1 with TRBJ2-5, with TRBD2 identical over 9 bases. CDR3 DNA sequence: TGCGCCAGCAGCCCCCGAGCGGGGGGCGGCAATAATGAGCAGTACTTC. This gives the protein CASSPRAGGGNNEQYF.